This T cell receptor beta chain was profiled in a study of T cells in Graves' hyperthyroidism and ophthalmopathy. Points from the study as a whole: Through a model of 13 V-J features, ophthalmopathy was separated from stable hyperthyroidism. Blood shared most expanded thyroid clonotypes above 0.001.

Investigators excluded patients with uncontrolled infection, other autoimmune disease, pregnancy or lactation. TCR beta CDR3 sequences were amplified from RNA transcripts. The study used the HTBI primer set for a first-round RT-PCR of the TCR CDR3. TCRdb re-derived calls from the multiplex PCR reads in MiXCR, one entry per CDR3 protein. The sample consists of hundreds of thousands of distinct CDR3 sequences, roughly 14% of them appearing once. This clonotype was counted many times. Antigen: not known. The sample was blood. The origin of this receptor is a man aged 18-30 years with Graves' ophthalmopathy.

The CDR3 loop is CASSSTHQETQYF. CDR3 nucleotide sequence: TGTGCCAGCAGCTCGACTCACCAAGAGACCCAGTACTTC. V gene TRBV7-2 combines with J gene TRBJ2-5; no reliable D call. V lost 4 bases and J 0 bases, leaving 6 bases between the germline ends. Germline CDR1 is SGHTA and CDR2 is FQGNSA. The CDR3 extends over 13 amino acids.